Given below is one T cell receptor beta chain in context. The target antigen is unknown. This CDR3 comprises 16 residues. Germline-derived CDR1 and CDR2 are MNHEY and SMNVEV (reference sequence). The ends lost 5 bases at V and 2 bases at J; junction bases unmatched: 6. Clones were sequenced by immunoSEQ multiplex PCR, and TCRdb holds only the in-frame ones, with some missing. The sample contains about 100,000 clones, about 80% of which appear only once. Alongside CTLA-4 blockade with ipilimumab, patients with chemo-refractory metastatic non-small-cell lung cancer received focal radiation. This sample stems from a study of radiotherapy plus CTLA-4 blockade in lung cancer. Study-level results: Once radiotherapy plus ipilimumab had been given, TCR clones derived from tumor expanded in blood.

This sample comprised peripheral blood, obtained from a patient treated with radiotherapy plus ipilimumab. The chain combines TRBV27 with TRBJ2-3, with TRBD2 matching 11 bases. The TCR was taken from a human donor with non-small cell lung cancer who had stable disease on radiotherapy plus ipilimumab. The CDR3 protein is CASSNIAGGVTDTQYF. CDR3 in DNA: TGTGCCAGCAGTAACATAGCGGGGGGGGTCACAGATACGCAGTATTTT.